Sequencing of this T cell receptor (beta chain) was carried out in a study of blood T cell repertoires in COVID-19. Across the study: The study drew acute and convalescent COVID-19 samples from the United States, Italy and Spain. Sources were T cells, B-cell-depleted T cells, or PBMCs; the material itself was cDNA or gDNA.

The assay was immunoSEQ multiplex PCR, and TCRdb's table has in-frame clones only and misses some. This sample has fewer than 450,000 clones, with 75% to 90% found just once. The CDR3 length is 15 residues. CDR1 and CDR2 from the germline V gene are LNHNV and YYDKDF (reference sequence). V was cut by 0 bases and J by 4 bases, with 12 bases left in between. The TCR was taken from a woman in her 50s with COVID-19, enrolled during active disease. Material for sequencing was peripheral blood. The V gene is TRBV15, the J gene TRBJ1-2, with a possible D match to TRBD1 (5 bases). This CDR3 reads CATSRDFNRRYGYTF. In DNA form, the CDR3 reads TGTGCCACCAGCAGAGATTTTAACAGGCGCTATGGCTACACCTTC.